The 16 T cell receptor beta chains presented below share a single source sample, sequenced in a study of shared clonotypes between healthy human individuals. Here immunoSEQ multiplex PCR was the method, and the copy in TCRdb shows in-frame clones only, minus some. The data hold about 1.9 million clones, with about 94% observed a single time. Selected positively for CCR7 and CD45RO-negative, naive CD8 cells excluded terminally differentiated effector memory CD45RA+ cells. Sequenced input: naive CD8+ T cells from PBMCs. The source is a man between 18 and 29 years old in good health. Some clones in this sample may be carry-over from other donors' samples.

This sequence joins TRBV23-1 and TRBJ1-1, with D unclear. TRBV23-1 is an ORF, with its function uncertain. V was pared by 3 bases and J by 5 bases, with 16 bases between. The CDR3 length is 15 residues. This chain's CDR3 is CASSHPRYAVTEAFF. CDR3 in DNA: TGCGCCAGCAGTCATCCTCGATATGCGGTAACTGAAGCTTTCTTT.

CDR3 loop: CASSGASAKTYEQYF. In nucleotides, the CDR3 is TGTGCCAGCAGCGGGGCTAGCGCGAAAACCTACGAGCAGTACTTC. The V call is TRBV11-2, the J call TRBJ2-7; maybe TRBD2 (6 bases). This CDR3 has 15 residues. Germline V CDR1 and CDR2: SGHAT, FQNNGV. The V end was cut by 5 bases, the J end by 2 bases, with 16 bases between. The full variable domain, rest sourced from reference TRBV11-2 and TRBJ2-7, is EAGVAQSPRYKIIEKRQSVAFWCNPISGHATLYWYQQILGQGPKLLIQFQNNGVVDDSQLPKDRFSAERLKGVDSTLKIQPAKLEDSAVYLCASSGASAKTYEQYFGPGTRLTVT.

J is TRBJ2-7 and V is TRBV28; weak D call: TRBD1 (5 bases). The CDR3 totals 12 residues. Trimming pared 10 bases from V and 1 base from J, leaving 11 bases between. Germline CDR1 reads MDHEN; CDR2 reads SYDVKM. The CDR3 bases are TGTGCCACCTTCGACAGATCCTACGAGCAGTACTTC. Encoded protein: CATFDRSYEQYF.

This chain uses TRBV9 with TRBJ2-5; D possibly corresponds to TRBD1 (5 bases). Germline CDR1 is SGDLS and CDR2 is YYNGEE. Trimming pared 5 bases from V and 2 bases from J, leaving 16 bases between. This CDR3 has 15 amino acids. The CDR3 DNA sequence: TGTGCCAGCAGTTCAACAGGTTGGGGACAAGAGACCCAGTACTTC. As protein: CASSSTGWGQETQYF. The full variable domain, rest sourced from reference TRBV9 and TRBJ2-5, is DSGVTQTPKHLITATGQRVTLRCSPRSGDLSVYWYQQSLDQGLQFLIQYYNGEERAKGNILERFSAQQFPDLHSELNLSSLELGDSALYFCASSSTGWGQETQYFGPGTRLLVL.

The rearrangement joins TRBV5-1 to TRBJ1-2; weak D call: TRBD1 (5 bases). V was pared by 1 base and J by 6 bases, with 13 bases between. Germline V gene data show CDR1 as SGHRS and CDR2 as YFSETQ. This CDR3 is 14 amino acids long. The CDR3, as DNA: TGCGCCAGCAGCTTGAGGGGTGAGAGGAATGGCTACACCTTC. It encodes CASSLRGERNGYTF. The whole variable domain, remainder taken from reference TRBV5-1 and TRBJ1-2, is KAGVTQTPRYLIKTRGQQVTLSCSPISGHRSVSWYQQTPGQGLQFLFEYFSETQRNKGNFPGRFSGRQFSNSRSEMNVSTLELGDSALYLCASSLRGERNGYTFGSGTRLTVV.

The chain couples TRBV9 to TRBJ2-7; the match to TRBD2 covers 12 bases. With 4 bases clipped from V and 10 bases from J, the junction kept 15 bases outside the gene matches. Germline values: CDR1 SGDLS, CDR2 YYNGEE. The CDR3 extends over 16 amino acids. The CDR3 DNA sequence: TGTGCCAGCAGCCCGATGACTAGCGGGAGACTCACGCGACAGTACTTC. This gives the protein CASSPMTSGRLTRQYF.

The chain joins TRBV27 to TRBJ2-3; the D gene could be TRBD1 or TRBD2 (5 bases each). This CDR3 is built from 16 residues. Germline lookup yields CDR1 MNHEY and CDR2 SMNVEV (reference sequence). With 2 bases removed from V and 0 bases from J, the gap between germline ends came to 12 bases. CDR3 sequence reads: CASSLGAEVSTDTQYF. CDR3 sequence (DNA): TGTGCCAGCAGTTTAGGGGCGGAGGTGAGCACAGATACGCAGTATTTT.

The genes are TRBV6-5 and TRBJ1-1; D remains unclear. V gave up 0 bases and J gave up 2 bases, with 7 bases separating them. The germline gives CDR1 MNHEY, CDR2 SVGAGI. This CDR3 is built from 14 residues. CDR3 sequence: CASSYSSDNTEAFF. The CDR3 DNA follows: TGTGCCAGCAGTTACTCGTCAGACAACACTGAAGCTTTCTTT.

A note on this clone: This sample also contains other DNA sequences that code for the same CDR3. The chain's CDR3 is CASSLGFSYEQYF. The CDR3, as DNA: TGTGCCAGCAGCCTAGGGTTCTCCTACGAGCAGTACTTC. The V and J genes are TRBV28 and TRBJ2-7; no reliable D call. V was pared by 6 bases and J by 0 bases, with 9 bases between. This CDR3 comprises 13 residues. Per the germline V gene, CDR1 is MDHEN and CDR2 is SYDVKM.

This rearrangement joins TRBV19 to TRBJ2-1; 10 nucleotides line up with TRBD1. CDR1 and CDR2 from the germline V gene are LNHDA and SQIVND (reference sequence). Losses at the gene ends were 7 bases for V and 5 bases for J; bases not matched to a gene: 5. This CDR3 is 14 amino acids long. CDR3: CASNDRGRNNEQFF. CDR3 in DNA: TGTGCCAGTAACGACAGGGGGCGGAACAATGAGCAGTTCTTC.

This sequence joins TRBV7-6 and TRBJ1-1; D gene uncertain. This CDR3 spans 16 amino acids. Germline assignment: CDR1 SGHVS and CDR2 FNYEAQ. The V and J ends lost 5 bases and 0 bases respectively, with 16 bases between them. The CDR3 sequence is CASSLTVGRLNTEAFF. The DNA for the CDR3 is TGTGCCAGCAGCCTAACGGTAGGCAGGTTGAACACTGAAGCTTTCTTT.

The chain joins TRBV9 to TRBJ1-2; 7 positions match TRBD1. This CDR3 contains 15 residues. The germline CDR1 and CDR2 sequences are SGDLS and YYNGEE. V lost 3 bases to trimming and J lost 1 base; unmatched junction nucleotides: 6. The CDR3: CASSALTGINYGYTF. The CDR3 nucleotides are TGTGCCAGCAGCGCTTTGACAGGGATTAACTATGGCTACACCTTC.

V is TRBV28 and J is TRBJ2-3; TRBD1 agrees at 9 bases. V dropped 4 bases and J dropped 1; count of bases not matched to a gene: 6. The CDR3 loop spans 16 amino acids. Looked up from germline, CDR1 is MDHEN and CDR2 is SYDVKM. This CDR3 reads CASSSPRDRGTDTQYF. CDR3 bases: TGTGCCAGCAGTTCCCCCCGGGACAGGGGCACAGATACGCAGTATTTT.

V usage is TRBV6-6 and J usage is TRBJ2-5; 8 positions agree with TRBD1. The CDR3 sequence is 15 residues long. The V segment lost 7 bases and the J segment 6 bases; nucleotides outside the gene matches: 13. The germline gives CDR1 MNHNY, CDR2 SVGAGI (reference sequence). CDR3 coding DNA: TGTGCCAGCAACCCTTTGGACAGGGTGGGTAAGACCCAGTACTTC. The encoded protein is CASNPLDRVGKTQYF.

V and J are TRBV9 and TRBJ2-1; 12 bases are shared with TRBD2. The CDR3 is 15 amino acids. The ends lost 3 bases at V and 12 bases at J; junction bases unmatched: 10. Germline V lookup: CDR1 SGDLS, CDR2 YYNGEE. The CDR3: CASSAGLAGRVGQFF. CDR3 coding DNA: TGTGCCAGCAGCGCCGGACTAGCGGGAAGGGTTGGGCAGTTCTTC.

The V call is TRBV7-9, the J call TRBJ2-1; maybe TRBD2 (5 bases). Germline CDR1 is SEHNR and CDR2 is FQNEAQ (reference sequence). The germline V and J ends were trimmed by 5 bases and 10 bases, with 15 bases remaining between them. The CDR3 length is 13 residues. The CDR3 DNA is TGTGCCAGCAGCCTTCTGTTAGCGCGAGAGCAGTTCTTC. Translating it yields CASSLLLAREQFF.